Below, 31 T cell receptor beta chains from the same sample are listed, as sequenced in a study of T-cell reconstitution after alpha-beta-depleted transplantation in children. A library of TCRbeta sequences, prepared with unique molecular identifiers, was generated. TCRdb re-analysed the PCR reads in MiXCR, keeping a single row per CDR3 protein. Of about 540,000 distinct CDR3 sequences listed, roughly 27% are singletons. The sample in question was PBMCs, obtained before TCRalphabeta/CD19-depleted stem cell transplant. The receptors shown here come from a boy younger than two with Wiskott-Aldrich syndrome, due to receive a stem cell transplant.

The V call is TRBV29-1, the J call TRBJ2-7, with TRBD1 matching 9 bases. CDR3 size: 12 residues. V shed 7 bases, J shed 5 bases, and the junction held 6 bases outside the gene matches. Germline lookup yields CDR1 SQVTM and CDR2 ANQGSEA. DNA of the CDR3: TGCAGCGGGGGGACAGGGATCCACGAGCAGTACTTC. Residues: CSGGTGIHEQYF.

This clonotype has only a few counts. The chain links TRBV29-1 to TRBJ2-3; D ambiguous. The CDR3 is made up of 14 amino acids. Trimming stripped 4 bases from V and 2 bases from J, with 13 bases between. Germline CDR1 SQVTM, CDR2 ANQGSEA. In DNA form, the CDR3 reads TGCAGCGTTGTTGGAGCGACCGCCACAGATACGCAGTATTTT. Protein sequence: CSVVGATATDTQYF.

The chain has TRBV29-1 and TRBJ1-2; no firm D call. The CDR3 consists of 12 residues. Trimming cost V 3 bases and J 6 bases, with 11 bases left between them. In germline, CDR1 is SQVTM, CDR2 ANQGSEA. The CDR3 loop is CSVERAVDGYTF. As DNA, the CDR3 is TGCAGCGTTGAGAGGGCGGTTGATGGCTACACCTTC. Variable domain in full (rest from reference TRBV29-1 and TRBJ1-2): SAVISQKPSRDICQRGTSLTIQCQVDSQVTMMFWYRQQPGQSLTLIATANQGSEATYESGFVIDKFPISRPNLTFSTLTVSNMSPEDSSIYLCSVERAVDGYTFGSGTRLTVV.

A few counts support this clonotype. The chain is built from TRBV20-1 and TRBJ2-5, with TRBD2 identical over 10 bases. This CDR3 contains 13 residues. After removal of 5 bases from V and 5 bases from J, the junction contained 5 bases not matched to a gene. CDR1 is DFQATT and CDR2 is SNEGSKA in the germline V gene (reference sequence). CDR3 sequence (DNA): TGCAGTGCTTTATATAGCGGGAGGGAGACCCAGTACTTC. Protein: CSALYSGRETQYF.

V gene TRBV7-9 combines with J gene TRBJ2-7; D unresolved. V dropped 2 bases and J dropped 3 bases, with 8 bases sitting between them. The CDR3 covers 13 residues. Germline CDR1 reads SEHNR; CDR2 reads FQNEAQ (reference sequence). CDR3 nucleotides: TGTGCCAGCAGCTTACCTCAGGACTACGAGCAGTACTTC. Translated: CASSLPQDYEQYF.

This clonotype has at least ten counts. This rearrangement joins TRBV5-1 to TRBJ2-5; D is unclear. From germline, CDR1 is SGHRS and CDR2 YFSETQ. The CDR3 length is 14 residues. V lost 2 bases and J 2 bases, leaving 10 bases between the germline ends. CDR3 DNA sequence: TGCGCCAGCAGCTTAAGGGTGGGACAAGAGACCCAGTACTTC. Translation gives CASSLRVGQETQYF.

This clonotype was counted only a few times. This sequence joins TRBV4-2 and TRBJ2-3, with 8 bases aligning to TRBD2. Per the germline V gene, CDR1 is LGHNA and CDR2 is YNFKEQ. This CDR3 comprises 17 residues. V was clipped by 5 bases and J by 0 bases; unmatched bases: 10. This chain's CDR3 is CASSSGLADYSTDTQYF. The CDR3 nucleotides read TGTGCCAGCAGCTCCGGACTAGCAGATTATAGCACAGATACGCAGTATTTT.

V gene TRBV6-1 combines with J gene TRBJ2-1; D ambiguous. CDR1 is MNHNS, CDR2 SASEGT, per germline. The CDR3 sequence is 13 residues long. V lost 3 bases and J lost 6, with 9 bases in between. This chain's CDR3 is CASSDWLVNEQFF. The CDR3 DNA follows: TGTGCCAGCAGTGACTGGCTAGTCAATGAGCAGTTCTTC.

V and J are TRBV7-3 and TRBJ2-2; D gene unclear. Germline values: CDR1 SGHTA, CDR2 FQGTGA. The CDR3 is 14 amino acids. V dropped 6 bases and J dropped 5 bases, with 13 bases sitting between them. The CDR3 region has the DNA TGTGCCAGCAGTCGAGGACGGATAACCGGGGAGCTGTTTTTT. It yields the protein CASSRGRITGELFF.

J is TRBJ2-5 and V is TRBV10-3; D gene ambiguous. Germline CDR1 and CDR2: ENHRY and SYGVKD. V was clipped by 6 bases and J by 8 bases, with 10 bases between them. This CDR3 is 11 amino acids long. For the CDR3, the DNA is TGTGCCATCAGCACGGGTTTAACCCAGTACTTC. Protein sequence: CAISTGLTQYF.

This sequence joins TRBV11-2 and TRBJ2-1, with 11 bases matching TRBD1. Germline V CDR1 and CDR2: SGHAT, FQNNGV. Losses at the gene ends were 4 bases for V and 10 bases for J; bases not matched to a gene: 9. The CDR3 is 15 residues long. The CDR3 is CASSCTGQGEWEQFF. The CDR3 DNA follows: TGTGCCAGCAGCTGCACGGGACAGGGGGAATGGGAGCAGTTCTTC.

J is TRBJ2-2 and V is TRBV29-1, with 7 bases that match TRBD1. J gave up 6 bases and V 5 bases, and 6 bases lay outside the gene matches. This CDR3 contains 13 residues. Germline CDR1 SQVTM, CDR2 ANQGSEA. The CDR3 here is CSVQQGISGELFF. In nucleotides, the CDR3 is TGCAGCGTTCAACAGGGGATTTCCGGGGAGCTGTTTTTT.

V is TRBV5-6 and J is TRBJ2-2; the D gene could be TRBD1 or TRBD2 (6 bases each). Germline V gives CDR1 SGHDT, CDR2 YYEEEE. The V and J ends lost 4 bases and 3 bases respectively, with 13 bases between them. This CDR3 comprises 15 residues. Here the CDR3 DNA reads TGTGCCAGCAGCCTTCCGGGGGCGGACACCGGGGAGCTGTTTTTT. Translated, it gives CASSLPGADTGELFF.

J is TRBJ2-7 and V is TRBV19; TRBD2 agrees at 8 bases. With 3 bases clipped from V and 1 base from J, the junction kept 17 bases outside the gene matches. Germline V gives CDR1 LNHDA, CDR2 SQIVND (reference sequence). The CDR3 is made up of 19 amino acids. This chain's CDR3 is CASSMLSVRGGRLSYEQYF. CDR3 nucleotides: TGTGCCAGTAGTATGTTAAGTGTGAGGGGCGGGAGGTTATCCTACGAGCAGTACTTC.

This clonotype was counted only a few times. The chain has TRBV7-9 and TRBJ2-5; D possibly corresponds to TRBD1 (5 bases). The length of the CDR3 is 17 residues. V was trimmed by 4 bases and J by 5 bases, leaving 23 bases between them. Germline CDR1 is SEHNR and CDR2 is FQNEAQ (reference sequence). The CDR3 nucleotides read TGTGCCAGCAGCTCGAAAAAGGTTACAGGCATGGACGAGACCCAGTACTTC. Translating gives CASSSKKVTGMDETQYF.

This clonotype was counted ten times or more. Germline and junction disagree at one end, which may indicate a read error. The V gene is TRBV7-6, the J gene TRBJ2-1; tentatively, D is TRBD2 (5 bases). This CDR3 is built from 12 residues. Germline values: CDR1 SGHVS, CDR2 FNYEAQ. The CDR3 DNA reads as TGTGCCAGCAGTTTAGCGCCTAATGAGCAGTTCTTC. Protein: CASSLAPNEQFF.

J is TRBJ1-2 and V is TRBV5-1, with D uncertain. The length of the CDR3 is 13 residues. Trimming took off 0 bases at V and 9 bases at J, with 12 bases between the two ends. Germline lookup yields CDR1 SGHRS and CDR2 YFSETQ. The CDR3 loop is CASSLGEVFRYTF. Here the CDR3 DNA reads TGCGCCAGCAGCTTGGGAGAGGTGTTTCGCTACACCTTC.

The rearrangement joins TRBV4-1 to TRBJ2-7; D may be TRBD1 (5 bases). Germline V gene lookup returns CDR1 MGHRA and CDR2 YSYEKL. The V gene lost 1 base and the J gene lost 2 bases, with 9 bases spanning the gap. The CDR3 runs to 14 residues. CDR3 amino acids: CASSQVYRTYEQYF. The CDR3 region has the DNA TGCGCCAGCAGCCAAGTTTACAGGACCTACGAGCAGTACTTC.

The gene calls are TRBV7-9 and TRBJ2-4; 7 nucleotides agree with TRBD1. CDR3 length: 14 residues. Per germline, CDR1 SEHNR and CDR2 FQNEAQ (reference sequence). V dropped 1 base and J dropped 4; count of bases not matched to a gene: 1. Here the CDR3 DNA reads TGTGCCAGCAGCTTAGAGGGGGCGAAAAACATTCAGTACTTC. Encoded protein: CASSLEGAKNIQYF. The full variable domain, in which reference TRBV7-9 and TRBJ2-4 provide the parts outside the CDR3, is DTGVSQNPRHKITKRGQNVTFRCDPISEHNRLYWYRQTLGQGPEFLTYFQNEAQLEKSRLLSDRFSAERPKGSFSTLEIQRTEQGDSAMYLCASSLEGAKNIQYFGAGTRLSVL.

The CDR3 sequence is CASSPGGTYQETQYF. For the CDR3, the DNA is TGCGCCAGCAGCCCCGGTGGGACGTACCAAGAGACCCAGTACTTC. This sequence joins TRBV5-1 and TRBJ2-5; D may match TRBD1 or TRBD2 (5 bases each). Germline values: CDR1 SGHRS, CDR2 YFSETQ. Trimming left V 4 bases short and J 0 bases short, with 13 bases between. CDR3 length equals 15 residues.

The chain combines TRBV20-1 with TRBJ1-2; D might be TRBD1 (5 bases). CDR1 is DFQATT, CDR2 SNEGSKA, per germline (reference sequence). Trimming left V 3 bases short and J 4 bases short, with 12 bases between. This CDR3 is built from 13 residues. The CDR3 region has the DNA TGCAGTGCTAGTGCACGGGACGTCTATGGCTACACCTTC. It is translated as CSASARDVYGYTF.

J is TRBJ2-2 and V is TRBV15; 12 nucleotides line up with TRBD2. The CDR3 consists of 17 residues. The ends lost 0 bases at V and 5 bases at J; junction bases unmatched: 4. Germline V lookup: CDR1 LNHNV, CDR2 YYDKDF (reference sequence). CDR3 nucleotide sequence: TGTGCCACCAGCAGAGAGGGGCTAGCGGGAGGGACCGGGGAGCTGTTTTTT. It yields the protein CATSREGLAGGTGELFF.

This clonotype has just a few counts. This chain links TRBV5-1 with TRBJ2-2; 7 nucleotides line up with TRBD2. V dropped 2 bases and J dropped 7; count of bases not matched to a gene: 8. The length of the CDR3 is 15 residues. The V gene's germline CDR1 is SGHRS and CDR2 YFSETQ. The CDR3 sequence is CASSLGGRAIGELFF. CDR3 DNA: TGCGCCAGCAGCTTAGGAGGGAGGGCCATCGGGGAGCTGTTTTTT.

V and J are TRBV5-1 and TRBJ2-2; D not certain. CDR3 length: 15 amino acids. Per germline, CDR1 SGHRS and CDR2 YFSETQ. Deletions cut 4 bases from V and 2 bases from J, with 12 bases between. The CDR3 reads CASSLGPINTGELFF. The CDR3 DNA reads TGCGCCAGCAGCCTAGGACCAATTAACACCGGGGAGCTGTTTTTT.

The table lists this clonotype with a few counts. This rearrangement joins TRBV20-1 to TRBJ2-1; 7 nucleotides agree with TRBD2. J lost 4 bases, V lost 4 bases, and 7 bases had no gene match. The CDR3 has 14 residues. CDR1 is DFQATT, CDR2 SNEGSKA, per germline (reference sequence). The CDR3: CSAIGKRGYNEQFF. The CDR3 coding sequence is TGCAGTGCTATAGGAAAGCGGGGTTACAATGAGCAGTTCTTC.

As DNA, the CDR3 is TGTGCCAGCTCACCAGGACAGAGGGGAATGTGGGGCAATCAGCCCCAGCATTTT. Protein product: CASSPGQRGMWGNQPQHF. The rearrangement links TRBV18 to TRBJ1-5; TRBD1 is a possible D gene (6 bases). CDR1 KGHSH and CDR2 LQKENI come from the germline V gene. This CDR3 contains 18 residues. V was shortened by 2 bases and J by 2 bases, with 19 bases between the two germline ends.

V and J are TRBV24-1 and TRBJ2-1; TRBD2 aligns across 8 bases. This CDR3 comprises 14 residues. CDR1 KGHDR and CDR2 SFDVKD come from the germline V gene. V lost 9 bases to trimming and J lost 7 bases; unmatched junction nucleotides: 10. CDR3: CATQKAGEGNEQFF. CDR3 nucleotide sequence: TGTGCCACCCAGAAAGCGGGAGAGGGGAATGAGCAGTTCTTC.

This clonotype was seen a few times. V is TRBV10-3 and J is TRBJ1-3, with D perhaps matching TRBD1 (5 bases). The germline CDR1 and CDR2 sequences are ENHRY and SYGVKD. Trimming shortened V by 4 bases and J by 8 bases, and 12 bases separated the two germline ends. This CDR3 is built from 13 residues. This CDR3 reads CAISVQGHDTIYF. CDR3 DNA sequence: TGTGCCATCAGTGTGCAGGGCCACGACACCATATATTTT.

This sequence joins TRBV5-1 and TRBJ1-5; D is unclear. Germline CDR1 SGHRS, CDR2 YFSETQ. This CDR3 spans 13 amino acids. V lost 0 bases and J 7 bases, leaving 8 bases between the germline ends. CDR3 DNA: TGCGCCAGCAGCTTGGCCCCAAGGCAGCCCCAGCATTTT. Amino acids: CASSLAPRQPQHF.

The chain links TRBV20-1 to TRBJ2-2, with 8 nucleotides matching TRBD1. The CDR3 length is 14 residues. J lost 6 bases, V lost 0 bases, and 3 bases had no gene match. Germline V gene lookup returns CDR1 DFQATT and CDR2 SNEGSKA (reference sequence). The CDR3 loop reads CSARETGDSGELFF. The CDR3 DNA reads TGCAGTGCTAGAGAGACAGGGGATTCCGGGGAGCTGTTTTTT.

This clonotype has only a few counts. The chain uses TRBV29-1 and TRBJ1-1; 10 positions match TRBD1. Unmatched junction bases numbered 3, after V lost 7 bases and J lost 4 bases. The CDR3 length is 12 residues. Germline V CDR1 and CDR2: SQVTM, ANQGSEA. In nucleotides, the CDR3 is TGCAGCGGTTGGACAGGGGGCACTGAAGCTTTCTTT. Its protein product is CSGWTGGTEAFF.